Reported below is one TCR beta chain. Its target is not known. cDNA libraries for TRB were generated by 5' RACE incorporating UMI labels. TCRdb re-called the 5' RACE reads and shows each CDR3 protein once, DNA omitted. This sample's clone table lists nearly 90,000 distinct CDR3 sequences. The data originate from a study of CXCR3-negative and CXCR3-positive naive CD8 T cells. The study's findings and limits: Both of the naive subsets showed about the same high diversity, but memory CD8+ cells had much less. Hydrophobicity was higher for TRB CDR3s found in CXCR3-positive naive cells than in CXCR3-negative naive cells. TRBV-TRBJ usage matched between naive CXCR3-negative and CXCR3-positive cells but not between memory cells.

This CDR3 has 14 residues. CDR1 is MGHRA and CDR2 is YSYEKL in the germline V gene. Sequences were obtained from naive CXCR3+ CD8+ T cells from blood. Sample subset: CD45RO-CCR7+CD27+CD95- naive CD8+ T cells expressing CXCR3 (TNR3+). The receptor's source is a human donor in good health. Some clones in this sample may be carry-over from other donors' samples. The chain joins TRBV4-1 to TRBJ2-7; TCRdb lists TRBD1, though no DNA is available to test this call. The CDR3: CASSLRDPLYEQYF.